Described below is a single T cell receptor beta chain sequence and its context. The source of the sample is a study of blood T cell repertoires in COVID-19. Sequencing was performed with immunoSEQ multiplex PCR; in TCRdb, only in-frame clones are kept and a portion is missing. The sample includes just over 150,000 clones, more than 85% of them seen just once. CDR3 length equals 16 residues. Per the germline V gene, CDR1 is LGHNA and CDR2 is YNFKEQ. Trimming at V came to 3 bases and at J to 1 base, leaving 6 bases not matched to a gene. The clonotype was recovered from a woman in her seventies with acute or convalescent COVID-19. Sequenced: peripheral blood. This chain joins TRBV4-2 and TRBJ2-5, with TRBD2 matching over 9 bases. The CDR3 nucleotides are TGTGCCAGCAGCCATCCTAGCGGGGAAAGCCAAGAGACCCAGTACTTC. Its translation: CASSHPSGESQETQYF.